These 27 T cell receptor beta chains came from one sample sequenced in a study of cytomegalovirus exposure and HLA in healthy donors (dated by TCRdb to the late 2010s). The method was the immunoSEQ multiplex PCR assay. A mixture of 60 forward primers for TCR Vbeta segments and 13 reverse primers for TCR Jbeta segments was used in the multiplex PCR. TCRdb provides this immuneACCESS table in a form limited to in-frame rearrangements. Some clones are lacking; in checked studies, under half of them reflect an unresolved V gene, and why the rest are absent is not known. The sample has 95,000 to 150,000 clones on record, 75% to 90% of them singletons. The ten largest clones take up approximately 0.24% of the sample. Sequencing was done on a sample of PBMCs. Source of these receptors: a man in his forties or fifties in good health and CMV-seronegative.

The genes are TRBV6-5 and TRBJ2-7; 7 bases line up with TRBD1. The V gene end was trimmed by 7 bases and the J gene end by 6 bases; junction bases not matched to a gene: 9. Germline CDR1 is MNHEY and CDR2 is SVGAGI. The CDR3 is made up of 13 amino acids. The CDR3: CASTPGAGGEQYF. CDR3 nucleotides: TGTGCCAGCACCCCTGGGGCAGGGGGCGAGCAGTACTTC.

The J gene is TRBJ2-1, the V gene TRBV4-1; 9 bases are a match to TRBD2. The ends lost 4 bases at V and 3 bases at J; junction bases unmatched: 7. Germline-derived CDR1 and CDR2 are MGHRA and YSYEKL. This CDR3 contains 16 residues. Written as DNA, the CDR3 is TGCGCCAGCAGCCTTACTGAGCGGGGGGACTACAATGAGCAGTTCTTC. This gives the protein CASSLTERGDYNEQFF.

This sequence joins TRBV11-2 and TRBJ2-5; TRBD2 might be the D (5 bases). Germline CDR1 and CDR2: SGHAT and FQNNGV. There are 16 residues in the CDR3. Trimming took off 0 bases at V and 7 bases at J, with 18 bases between the two ends. The CDR3 sequence: CASSLDSGSGEATQYF. CDR3 bases: TGTGCCAGCAGCTTAGATTCGGGGAGCGGCGAGGCGACCCAGTACTTC.

Regarding this clone: Distinct nucleotide sequences in the sample also encode this CDR3. This chain uses TRBV5-1 with TRBJ2-7; D might be TRBD1 (5 bases). Germline-derived CDR1 and CDR2 are SGHRS and YFSETQ. The V end lost 0 bases, the J end lost 0 bases, and 7 bases lay between the germline ends. The CDR3 spans 14 residues. The CDR3 loop is CASSLGQGSYEQYF. DNA of the CDR3: TGCGCCAGCAGCTTGGGGCAGGGCTCCTACGAGCAGTACTTC.

V usage is TRBV11-2 and J usage is TRBJ2-7; no firm D call. V lost 1 base and J lost 1, with 8 bases in between. Germline CDR1 is SGHAT and CDR2 is FQNNGV. The CDR3 contains 14 residues. This chain's CDR3 is CASSLVTGSYEQYF. CDR3 in DNA: TGTGCCAGCAGCTTAGTGACTGGTTCCTACGAGCAGTACTTC. The full variable domain, rest sourced from reference TRBV11-2 and TRBJ2-7, is EAGVAQSPRYKIIEKRQSVAFWCNPISGHATLYWYQQILGQGPKLLIQFQNNGVVDDSQLPKDRFSAERLKGVDSTLKIQPAKLEDSAVYLCASSLVTGSYEQYFGPGTRLTVT.

This clone was detected only once. The gene calls are TRBV25-1 and TRBJ1-5; possible D gene TRBD1, 6 bases. The V gene's germline CDR1 is MGHDK and CDR2 SYGVNS. This CDR3 has 14 residues. V shed 6 bases and J shed 1 base, with 10 bases lying between them. CDR3 loop: CASRATGSNQPQHF. The DNA of the CDR3 is TGTGCCAGCAGAGCCACAGGGAGCAATCAGCCCCAGCATTTT.

The chain uses TRBV4-1 and TRBJ2-1; the D gene is possibly TRBD1 (5 bases). The CDR3 consists of 13 residues. Germline values: CDR1 MGHRA, CDR2 YSYEKL. The V and J ends lost 4 bases and 9 bases respectively, with 13 bases between them. The chain's CDR3 is CASSLTGLGEQFF. Written as DNA, the CDR3 is TGCGCCAGCAGCCTTACAGGTTTAGGTGAGCAGTTCTTC.

The chain has TRBV5-1 and TRBJ2-7, with 16 bases that match TRBD2. Trimming at V came to 4 bases and at J to 0 bases, leaving 7 bases not matched to a gene. This CDR3 is 18 amino acids long. Germline V gene sequence: CDR1 SGHRS, CDR2 YFSETQ. The CDR3 DNA reads as TGCGCCAGCAGCGCGGGACTAGCGGGGGGGCCTAGCTCCTACGAGCAGTACTTC. This sequence encodes CASSAGLAGGPSSYEQYF.

The CDR3 here is CASSVGTGVYGYTF. CDR3 nucleotides: TGTGCCAGCAGTGTGGGGACAGGGGTGTATGGCTACACCTTC. The chain carries TRBV6-1 and TRBJ1-2; TRBD1 aligns across 10 bases. CDR3 length equals 14 residues. J gave up 5 bases and V 4 bases, and 4 bases lay outside the gene matches. Germline V gives CDR1 MNHNS, CDR2 SASEGT.

This clone was seen a single time. The chain recombines TRBV7-3 with TRBJ1-1; TRBD1 agrees at 8 bases. Germline CDR1 and CDR2: SGHTA and FQGTGA. CDR3 size: 15 residues. V shed 3 bases, J shed 2 bases, and the junction held 5 bases outside the gene matches. CDR3: CASSLRQGLNTEAFF. In nucleotides, the CDR3 is TGTGCCAGCAGCTTGAGACAGGGGCTAAACACTGAAGCTTTCTTT.

The table lists this clone with a count of one. The chain couples TRBV28 to TRBJ2-3, with 7 positions matching TRBD2. The CDR3 runs to 16 residues. CDR1 MDHEN and CDR2 SYDVKM come from the germline V gene. V lost 3 bases and J lost 2; bases outside the gene matches: 8. DNA of the CDR3: TGTGCCAGCAGTTTCCTAGCCGGGGGGTCCACAGATACGCAGTATTTT. As protein: CASSFLAGGSTDTQYF.

This clone was seen just once. Other nucleotide sequences in the sample specify the same CDR3. This chain joins TRBV4-1 and TRBJ1-5, with D possibly TRBD1 on 6 matching bases. This CDR3 spans 15 amino acids. The V and J ends lost 0 bases and 1 base respectively, with 7 bases between them. The V gene's germline CDR1 is MGHRA and CDR2 YSYEKL. The CDR3 region has the DNA TGCGCCAGCAGCCAAGATCAGGGGAGCAATCAGCCCCAGCATTTT. Protein: CASSQDQGSNQPQHF.

The chain uses TRBV5-6 and TRBJ2-7, with 7 bases matching TRBD1. V gave up 5 bases and J gave up 4 bases; unmatched junction bases: 6. There are 13 residues in the CDR3. Germline values: CDR1 SGHDT, CDR2 YYEEEE. The chain's CDR3 is CASSPDRAYEQYF. DNA of the CDR3: TGTGCCAGCAGTCCCGACAGGGCGTACGAGCAGTACTTC.

V is TRBV11-2 and J is TRBJ2-7; TRBD2 might be the D (6 bases). Germline-derived CDR1 and CDR2 are SGHAT and FQNNGV. Deletions cut 7 bases from V and 7 bases from J, with 20 bases between. The length of the CDR3 is 14 residues. This CDR3 is CASNTRGGVREQYF. In DNA form, the CDR3 reads TGTGCCAGCAATACTCGTGGCGGGGTTCGAGAGCAGTACTTC. Using reference TRBV11-2 and TRBJ2-7 for the parts outside the CDR3, the full variable domain is EAGVAQSPRYKIIEKRQSVAFWCNPISGHATLYWYQQILGQGPKLLIQFQNNGVVDDSQLPKDRFSAERLKGVDSTLKIQPAKLEDSAVYLCASNTRGGVREQYFGPGTRLTVT.

The chain links TRBV29-1 to TRBJ1-1; possible D gene TRBD1, 6 bases. CDR3 length: 14 amino acids. Germline V gene data show CDR1 as SQVTM and CDR2 as ANQGSEA. V lost 7 bases to trimming and J lost 1 base, with 16 bases between them. The CDR3 loop is CSARTVAENTEAFF. The CDR3 DNA sequence: TGCAGCGCAAGGACAGTCGCCGAGAACACTGAAGCTTTCTTT.

The V call is TRBV15, the J call TRBJ2-1, with TRBD2 as a possible D gene (7 bases). V shed 6 bases and J shed 5 bases, with 20 bases lying between them. The CDR3 consists of 16 residues. Germline V lookup: CDR1 LNHNV, CDR2 YYDKDF (reference sequence). The CDR3 nucleotides read TGTGCCACCAGTCCGCTAAGGGGGGGACAAGACAATGAGCAGTTCTTC. Translation: CATSPLRGGQDNEQFF.

The chain has TRBV4-2 and TRBJ1-1, with a possible D match to TRBD1 (5 bases). Germline loops: CDR1 LGHNA, CDR2 YNFKEQ. The CDR3 has 17 amino acids. Trimming took off 2 bases at V and 1 base at J, with 17 bases between the two ends. The CDR3 here is CASSQLGPGEGNTEAFF. The CDR3 nucleotides read TGTGCCAGCAGCCAACTTGGCCCGGGGGAGGGGAACACTGAAGCTTTCTTT.

The V and J genes are TRBV28 and TRBJ1-5; TRBD1 aligns across 8 bases. Germline V gives CDR1 MDHEN, CDR2 SYDVKM. The CDR3 covers 13 residues. The J segment lost 2 bases and the V segment lost 9 bases, leaving 3 bases of the junction unmatched. The CDR3 nucleotides are TGTGCCAGTAAACAGGGGGGCAATCAGCCCCAGCATTTT. Translation: CASKQGGNQPQHF. Looking up the rest from reference TRBV28 and TRBJ1-5 gives the full variable domain: DVKVTQSSRYLVKRTGEKVFLECVQDMDHENMFWYRQDPGLGLRLIYFSYDVKMKEKGDIPEGYSVSREKKERFSLILESASTNQTSMYLCASKQGGNQPQHFGDGTRLSIL.

The rearrangement uses TRBV28 and TRBJ1-2; D perhaps matches TRBD1 (6 bases). Germline V lookup: CDR1 MDHEN, CDR2 SYDVKM. The CDR3 sequence is 12 residues long. V was shortened by 8 bases and J by 4 bases, with 11 bases between the two germline ends. CDR3 sequence (DNA): TGTGCCAGCTCCTTCAGGGGCTATGGCTACACCTTC. This translates into CASSFRGYGYTF.

The chain joins TRBV20-1 to TRBJ2-5; D unresolved. The J call may be incorrect, as the DNA end agrees better with TRBJ2-7. Germline CDR1 DFQATT, CDR2 SNEGSKA (reference sequence). The CDR3 loop spans 11 amino acids. The chain's CDR3 is CRALWACEQYF. The CDR3 region has the DNA TGCAGGGCCCTGTGGGCGTGCGAGCAGTACTTC.

This chain joins TRBV7-7 and TRBJ2-6, with D perhaps matching TRBD1 (6 bases). V lost 5 bases and J 1 base, leaving 18 bases between the germline ends. Germline V gene lookup returns CDR1 SSHAT and CDR2 FNYEAQ (reference sequence). The CDR3 loop spans 18 amino acids. In DNA, the CDR3 is TGTGCCAGCAGCCCTCAGATAGGCACAGGGTCTGGGGCCAACGTCCTGACTTTC. This gives the protein CASSPQIGTGSGANVLTF.

Only one count was recorded for this clone. V gene TRBV7-9 combines with J gene TRBJ1-6; D remains unclear. CDR1 SEHNR and CDR2 FQNEAQ come from the germline V gene (reference sequence). The V end was cut by 4 bases, the J end by 7 bases, with 17 bases between. CDR3 length equals 16 residues. The CDR3 nucleotides read TGTGCCAGCAGCTCTGGTCCCGGGTCCCTCAATTCACCCCTCCACTTT. Its protein product is CASSSGPGSLNSPLHF.

This clone was detected only once. The genes are TRBV10-3 and TRBJ1-1, with TRBD1 matching over 7 bases. The CDR3 is made up of 15 amino acids. The germline V gene encodes CDR1 ENHRY and CDR2 SYGVKD. V was clipped by 2 bases and J by 5 bases; unmatched bases: 8. The CDR3 protein is CAISEPNRGGTEAFF. CDR3 DNA sequence: TGTGCCATCAGTGAGCCGAACAGGGGAGGAACTGAAGCTTTCTTT.

The rearrangement joins TRBV5-6 to TRBJ2-3, with D possibly TRBD2 on 5 matching bases. The germline CDR1 and CDR2 sequences are SGHDT and YYEEEE. CDR3 size: 17 residues. V lost 1 base and J lost 0, with 15 bases in between. This chain's CDR3 is CASSLRSSGGSTDTQYF. For the CDR3, the DNA is TGTGCCAGCAGCTTGAGATCCTCCGGCGGGAGCACAGATACGCAGTATTTT. Supplemented by reference TRBV5-6 and TRBJ2-3, the full variable domain reads DAGVTQSPTHLIKTRGQQVTLRCSPKSGHDTVSWYQQALGQGPQFIFQYYEEEERQRGNFPDRFSGHQFPNYSSELNVNALLLGDSALYLCASSLRSSGGSTDTQYFGPGTRLTVL.

This clone was seen a single time. This chain connects TRBV7-9 to TRBJ2-5; D might be TRBD2 (5 bases). The CDR3 extends over 17 amino acids. Germline lookup yields CDR1 SEHNR and CDR2 FQNEAQ (reference sequence). V lost 2 bases to trimming and J lost 7 bases, with 23 bases between them. The CDR3 sequence is CASSLQGSAEVRGTQYF. CDR3 DNA: TGTGCCAGCAGCTTACAAGGCAGTGCCGAGGTTCGGGGGACCCAGTACTTC.

J is TRBJ2-1 and V is TRBV4-3, with 10 bases aligning to TRBD2. V lost 0 bases, J lost 8 bases, and 4 bases stayed unmatched. Germline V CDR1 and CDR2: LGHNA, YSLEER. This CDR3 has 15 residues. CDR3 amino acids: CASSQDRLAGDEQFF. The CDR3, as DNA: TGCGCCAGCAGCCAAGACCGGCTAGCGGGAGATGAGCAGTTCTTC.

The chain recombines TRBV5-4 with TRBJ2-3; a possible D gene is TRBD1 (6 bases). CDR1 and CDR2 (germline): SGHNT, YYREEE (reference sequence). The CDR3 totals 15 residues. V dropped 2 bases and J dropped 5 bases, with 15 bases sitting between them. Here the CDR3 DNA reads TGTGCCAGCAGCTTATACCCCGGGACACAAGATACGCAGTATTTT. Translating it yields CASSLYPGTQDTQYF.